This is a list of T cell receptor beta chains from one sample in a study of early T cells in non-severe SARS-CoV-2 infection. TCRdb redid the calling of the 5' RACE reads with MiXCR, one entry per CDR3 protein. The profile covers approximately 71,000 distinct CDR3 sequences, with about a tenth appearing a single time and around 6.1% taken by the ten largest. The sample taken for sequencing was whole blood. The origin of the receptors is an adult who was a healthcare worker with PCR-confirmed SARS-CoV-2 infection or an uninfected control (not recorded which). Each CDR3 is given with its conserved first and last residue. A D gene is named only where the DNA matches it firmly. Where a row states a size, it is once, few, many or the class of an expanded clone; other rows omit it.

TRBJ2-7 TRBV9 NA TRBD2 TGTGCCAGCAGCCCCACTAGCGAGACCTACGAGCAGTACTTC CASSPTSETYEQYF
TRBJ2-2 TRBV5-1 few TRBD2 TGCGCCAGCAGCTTCAGCGGGAGGGCGAACACCGGGGAGCTGTTTTTT CASSFSGRANTGELFF
TRBJ2-1 TRBV6-2/TRBV6-3 NA TRBD2 TGTGCCAGCAGTTACTCGAGGGAGGGCCAAACGTATGAGCAGTTCTTC CASSYSREGQTYEQFF
TRBJ2-7 TRBV19 NA NA TGTGCCAGTAGTCTACCCCCCGGGGAGCAGTACTTC CASSLPPGEQYF
TRBJ2-5 TRBV6-5 NA NA TGTGCCACTGTAGTTCCTAATGGGGAGACCCAGTACTTC CATVVPNGETQYF
TRBJ2-3 TRBV11-2 once NA TGTGCCAGCAGCTTAGATCGCCGTGGGGGTCCGGATACGCAGTATTTT CASSLDRRGGPDTQYF
TRBJ1-1 TRBV7-9 many NA TGTGCCAGCAGCTACCGAAACAGGGCTGAAGCTTTCTTT CASSYRNRAEAFF
TRBJ2-7 TRBV9 many TRBD2 TGTGCCAGCAGCGCCTCCATGACTAGCGAATCCTACGAGCAGTACTTC CASSASMTSESYEQYF
TRBJ2-7 TRBV11-2 NA NA TGTGCCAGCAGACTCAGGGTCTACGAGCAGTACTTC CASRLRVYEQYF
TRBJ2-5 TRBV20-1 NA NA TGCAGTGCTAGATGGCGAAATCAAGAGACCCAGTACTTC CSARWRNQETQYF
TRBJ1-1 TRBV20-1 few NA TGCAGTGCCAGAAACCAACAAGGGGGGGACACTGAAGCTTTCTTT CSARNQQGGDTEAFF
TRBJ1-5 TRBV28 NA NA TGTGCCAGCAGTTCCCGATACCAGCATTTT CASSSRYQHF
TRBJ2-5 TRBV29-1 few NA TGCAGCGTACAGTACGAGACCCAGTACTTC CSVQYETQYF
TRBJ1-1 TRBV18 few NA TGTGCCAGCTCACCACGGCAGCCGGTAGCTTTCTTT CASSPRQPVAFF
TRBJ2-3 TRBV11-2 many NA TGTGCCAGCACCTTTAGTGGGTACGAGTCGCAGTATTTT CASTFSGYESQYF
TRBJ2-3 TRBV7-9 few NA TGTGCCAGCAGCTTAGCCTTAGATACGCAGTATTTT CASSLALDTQYF
TRBJ2-7 TRBV10-3 few TRBD1 TGTGCCATCAGGTACGGGACAGGTGAACCCGAGCAGTACTTC CAIRYGTGEPEQYF
TRBJ2-5 TRBV6-2/TRBV6-3 NA NA TGTGCCAGCAGCCTTCATGGGGCACAAGAGACCCAGTACTTC CASSLHGAQETQYF
TRBJ1-4 TRBV12-3/TRBV12-4 few NA TGTGCCAGCAGTGGGGGGCAGAGGGGCCTAAATGAAAAACTGTTTTTT CASSGGQRGLNEKLFF
TRBJ2-1 TRBV12-3/TRBV12-4 few TRBD2 TGTGCCAGCAGCCCCCCCCCGGCTAGCGGGAGGGTCTATGAGCAGTTCTTC CASSPPPASGRVYEQFF
TRBJ2-1 TRBV30 NA NA TGTGCCTGGAGTCTTTCCCTGAGGGAGCAGTTCTTC CAWSLSLREQFF
TRBJ2-7 TRBV20-1 few NA TGCAGTGCAGCCGGAATTGGCAGCCTACGAGCATACTTC CSAAGIGSLRAYF
TRBJ1-1 TRBV4-3 few NA TGCGCCAGCAGCCAAGAGTCGATGAACACTGAAGCTTTCTTT CASSQESMNTEAFF
TRBJ2-1 TRBV4-3 few NA TGCGCCAGCAGCCCCGGGGGCTGGGGGAATGAGCAGTTCTTC CASSPGGWGNEQFF
TRBJ2-1 TRBV5-1 NA NA TGCGCCAGCAGCTTAGATGTAAGAGGGATCAATGAGCAGTTCTTC CASSLDVRGINEQFF
TRBJ2-1 TRBV27 NA NA TGTGCCAGCAGCCGATGGGGGGAGAAATCGAGCTCCTACAATGAGCAGTTCTTC CASSRWGEKSSSYNEQFF